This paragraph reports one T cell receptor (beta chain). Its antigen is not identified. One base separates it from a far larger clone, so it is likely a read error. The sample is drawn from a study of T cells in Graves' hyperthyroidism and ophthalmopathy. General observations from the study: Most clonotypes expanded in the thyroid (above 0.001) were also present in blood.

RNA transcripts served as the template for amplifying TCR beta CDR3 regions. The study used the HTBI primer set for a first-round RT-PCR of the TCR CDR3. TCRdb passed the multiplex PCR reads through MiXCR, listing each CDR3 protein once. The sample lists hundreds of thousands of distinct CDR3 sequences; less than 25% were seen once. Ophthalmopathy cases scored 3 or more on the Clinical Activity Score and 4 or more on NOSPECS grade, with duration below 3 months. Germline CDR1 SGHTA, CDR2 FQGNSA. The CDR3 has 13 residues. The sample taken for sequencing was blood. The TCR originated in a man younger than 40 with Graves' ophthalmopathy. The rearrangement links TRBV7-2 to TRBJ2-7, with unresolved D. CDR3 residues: CASSLGPTYEQHF. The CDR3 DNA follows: TGTGCCAGCAGCTTAGGTCCAACGTACGAGCAGCACTTC. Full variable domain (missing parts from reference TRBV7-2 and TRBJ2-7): GAGVSQSPSNKVTEKGKDVELRCDPISGHTALYWYRQSLGQGLEFLIYFQGNSAPDKSGLPSDRFSAERTGGSVSTLTIQRTQQEDSAVYLCASSLGPTYEQHFGPGTRLTVT.